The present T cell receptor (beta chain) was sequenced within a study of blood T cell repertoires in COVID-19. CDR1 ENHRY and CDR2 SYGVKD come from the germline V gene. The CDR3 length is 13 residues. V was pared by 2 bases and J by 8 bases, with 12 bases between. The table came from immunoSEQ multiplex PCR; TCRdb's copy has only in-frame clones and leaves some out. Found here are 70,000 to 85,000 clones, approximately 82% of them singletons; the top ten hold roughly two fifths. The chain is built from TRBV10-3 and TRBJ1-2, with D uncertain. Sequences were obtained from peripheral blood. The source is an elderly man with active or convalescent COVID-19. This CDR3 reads CAISEPDWLGYTF. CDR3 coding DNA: TGTGCCATCAGTGAGCCCGACTGGCTCGGCTACACCTTC.